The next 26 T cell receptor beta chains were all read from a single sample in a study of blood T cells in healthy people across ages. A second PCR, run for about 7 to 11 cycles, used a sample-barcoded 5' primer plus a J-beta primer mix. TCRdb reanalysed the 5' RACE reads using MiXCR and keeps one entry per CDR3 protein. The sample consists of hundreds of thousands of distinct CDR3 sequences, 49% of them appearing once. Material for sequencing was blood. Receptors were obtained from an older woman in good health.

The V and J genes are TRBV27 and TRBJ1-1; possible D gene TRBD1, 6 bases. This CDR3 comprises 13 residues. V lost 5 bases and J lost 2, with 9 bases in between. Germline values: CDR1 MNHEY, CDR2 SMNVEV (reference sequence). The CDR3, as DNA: TGTGCCAGCAGTCGCAGGGGTAACACTGAAGCTTTCTTT. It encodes CASSRRGNTEAFF.

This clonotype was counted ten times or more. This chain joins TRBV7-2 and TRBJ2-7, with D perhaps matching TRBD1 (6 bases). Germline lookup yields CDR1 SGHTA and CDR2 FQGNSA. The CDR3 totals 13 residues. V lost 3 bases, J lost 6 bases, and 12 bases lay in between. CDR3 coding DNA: TGTGCCAGCAGCTTCGACAGGCTAGGCGAGCAGTACTTC. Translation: CASSFDRLGEQYF.

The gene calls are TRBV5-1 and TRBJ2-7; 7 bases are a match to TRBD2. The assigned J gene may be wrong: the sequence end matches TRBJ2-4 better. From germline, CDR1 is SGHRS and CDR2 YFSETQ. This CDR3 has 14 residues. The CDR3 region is CASSMGGWENIQYF. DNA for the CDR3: TGCGCCAGCAGCATGGGGGGGTGGGAGAACATTCAGTACTTC.

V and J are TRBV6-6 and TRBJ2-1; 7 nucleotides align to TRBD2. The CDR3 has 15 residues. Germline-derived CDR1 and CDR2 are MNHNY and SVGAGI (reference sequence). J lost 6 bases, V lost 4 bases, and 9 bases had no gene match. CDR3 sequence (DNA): TGTGCCAGCAGTTCCCGGGAGGCTAACGTCAATGAGCAGTTCTTC. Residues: CASSSREANVNEQFF.

This CDR3 is CAISEPVGANVLTF. The CDR3 coding sequence is TGTGCCATCAGTGAACCAGTTGGGGCCAACGTCCTGACTTTC. The rearrangement uses TRBV10-3 and TRBJ2-6; no definite D call. The germline gives CDR1 ENHRY, CDR2 SYGVKD. The V end lost 3 bases, the J end lost 3 bases, and 6 bases lay between the germline ends. The CDR3 spans 14 residues.

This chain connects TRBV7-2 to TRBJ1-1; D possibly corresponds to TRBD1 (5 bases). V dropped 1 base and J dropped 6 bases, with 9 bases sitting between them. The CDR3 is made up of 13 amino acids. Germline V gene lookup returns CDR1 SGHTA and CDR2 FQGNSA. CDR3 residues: CASSLVQGAEAFF. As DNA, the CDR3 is TGTGCCAGCAGCTTAGTCCAGGGAGCTGAAGCTTTCTTT.

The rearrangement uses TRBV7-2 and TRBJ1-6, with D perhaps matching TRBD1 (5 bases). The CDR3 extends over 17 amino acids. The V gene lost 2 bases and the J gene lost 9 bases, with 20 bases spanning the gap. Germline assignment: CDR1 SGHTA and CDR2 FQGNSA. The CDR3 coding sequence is TGTGCCAGCAGCTTACAACCTATGCAGGGTAGAGGTTCACCCCTCCACTTT. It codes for CASSLQPMQGRGSPLHF.

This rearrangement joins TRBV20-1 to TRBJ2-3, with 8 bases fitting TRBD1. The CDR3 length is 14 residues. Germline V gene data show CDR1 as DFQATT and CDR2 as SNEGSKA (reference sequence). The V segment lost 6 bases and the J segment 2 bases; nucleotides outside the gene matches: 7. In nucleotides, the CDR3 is TGCAGTGCCCCGCTGGGACAGGACACAGATACGCAGTATTTT. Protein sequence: CSAPLGQDTDTQYF.

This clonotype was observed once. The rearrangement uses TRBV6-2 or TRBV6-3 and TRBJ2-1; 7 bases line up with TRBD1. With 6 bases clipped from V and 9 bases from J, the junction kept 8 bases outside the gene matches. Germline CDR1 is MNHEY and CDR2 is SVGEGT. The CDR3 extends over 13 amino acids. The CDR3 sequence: CASSRQGIGEQFF. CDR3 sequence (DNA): TGTGCCAGCAGCCGACAGGGAATCGGTGAGCAGTTCTTC.

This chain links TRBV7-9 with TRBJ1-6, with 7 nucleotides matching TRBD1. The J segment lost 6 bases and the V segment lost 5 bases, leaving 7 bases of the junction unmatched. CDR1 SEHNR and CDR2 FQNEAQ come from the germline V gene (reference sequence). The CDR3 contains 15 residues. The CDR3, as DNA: TGTGCCAGCAGCCAACAGACAGGGCGTAATTCACCCCTCCACTTT. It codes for CASSQQTGRNSPLHF.

The CDR3 DNA reads TGTGCCAGCAGCTTACAGACTAGCGGGACCTACAATGAGCAGTTCTTC. Translating it yields CASSLQTSGTYNEQFF. V usage is TRBV7-9 and J usage is TRBJ2-1, with TRBD2 matching 11 bases. This CDR3 is 16 amino acids long. Per the germline V gene, CDR1 is SEHNR and CDR2 is FQNEAQ (reference sequence). With 2 bases clipped from V and 2 bases from J, the junction kept 2 bases outside the gene matches.

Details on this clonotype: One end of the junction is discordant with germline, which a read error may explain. The CDR3 coding sequence is TGTGCCGGCAGCCTGGTGGGACAGAGGAATGAAAAACTGTTTTTT. Encoded protein: CAGSLVGQRNEKLFF. The chain employs TRBV7-9 and TRBJ1-4, with TRBD1 identical over 7 bases. There are 15 residues in the CDR3. Germline lookup yields CDR1 SEHNR and CDR2 FQNEAQ (reference sequence).

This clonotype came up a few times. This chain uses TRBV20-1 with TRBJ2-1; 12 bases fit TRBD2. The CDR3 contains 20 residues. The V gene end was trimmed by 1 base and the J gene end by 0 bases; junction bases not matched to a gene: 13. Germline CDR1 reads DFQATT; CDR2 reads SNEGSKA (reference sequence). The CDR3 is CSARVASTSGRYSSYNEQFF. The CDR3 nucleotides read TGCAGTGCTAGAGTAGCCTCAACTAGCGGGAGGTACAGCTCCTACAATGAGCAGTTCTTC.

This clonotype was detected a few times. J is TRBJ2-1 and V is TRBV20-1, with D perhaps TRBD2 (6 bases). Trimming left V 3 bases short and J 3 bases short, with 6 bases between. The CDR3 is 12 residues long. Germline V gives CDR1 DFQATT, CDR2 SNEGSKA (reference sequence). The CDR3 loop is CSASGSYNEQFF. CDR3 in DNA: TGCAGTGCTAGCGGGAGCTACAATGAGCAGTTCTTC.

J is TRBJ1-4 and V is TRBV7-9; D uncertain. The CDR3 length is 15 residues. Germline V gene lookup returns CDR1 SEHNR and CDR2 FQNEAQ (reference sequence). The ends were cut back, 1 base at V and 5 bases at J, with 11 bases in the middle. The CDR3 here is CASSLGQITNEKLFF. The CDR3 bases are TGTGCCAGCAGCTTAGGGCAGATCACAAATGAAAAACTGTTTTTT.

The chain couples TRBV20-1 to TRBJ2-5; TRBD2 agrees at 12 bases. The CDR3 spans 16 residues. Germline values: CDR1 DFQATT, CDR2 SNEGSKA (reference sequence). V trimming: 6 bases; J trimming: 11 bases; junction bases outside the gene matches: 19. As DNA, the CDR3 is TGCAGTGCGCCTACCGCGGCTAGCGGGAGGGGGAATGAGCAGTACTTC. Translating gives CSAPTAASGRGNEQYF.

DNA of the CDR3: TGTGCCAGCAACCCCCGGGGCAGGGGGGAAAACTATGGCTACACCTTC. Translation gives CASNPRGRGENYGYTF. The chain combines TRBV6-2 or TRBV6-3 with TRBJ1-2, with 7 bases lining up with TRBD1. CDR3 size: 16 residues. J was trimmed by 2 bases and V by 7 bases; bases with no gene match: 13. Germline CDR1 MNHEY, CDR2 SVGEGT.

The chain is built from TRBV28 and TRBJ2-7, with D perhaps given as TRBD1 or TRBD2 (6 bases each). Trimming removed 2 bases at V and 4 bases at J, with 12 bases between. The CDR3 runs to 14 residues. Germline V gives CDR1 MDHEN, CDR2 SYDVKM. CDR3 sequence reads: CASSLGGRMYEQYF. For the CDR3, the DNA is TGTGCCAGCAGTTTAGGGGGGCGTATGTACGAGCAGTACTTC.

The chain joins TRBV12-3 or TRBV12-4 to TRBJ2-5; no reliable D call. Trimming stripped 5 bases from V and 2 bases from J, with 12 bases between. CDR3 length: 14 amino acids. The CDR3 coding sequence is TGTGCCAGCAGTGTAGTCGGAATACAAGAGACCCAGTACTTC. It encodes CASSVVGIQETQYF.

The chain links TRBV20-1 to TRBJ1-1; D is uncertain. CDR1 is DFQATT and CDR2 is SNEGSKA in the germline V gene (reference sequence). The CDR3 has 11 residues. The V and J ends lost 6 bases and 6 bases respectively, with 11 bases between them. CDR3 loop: CSALHPPEAFF. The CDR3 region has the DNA TGCAGTGCCCTGCACCCGCCTGAAGCTTTCTTT.

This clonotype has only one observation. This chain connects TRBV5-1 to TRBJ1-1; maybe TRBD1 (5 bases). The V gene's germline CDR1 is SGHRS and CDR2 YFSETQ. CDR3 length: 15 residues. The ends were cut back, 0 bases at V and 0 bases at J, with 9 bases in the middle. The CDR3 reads CASSLEPGLNTEAFF. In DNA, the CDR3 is TGCGCCAGCAGCTTGGAACCGGGGCTGAACACTGAAGCTTTCTTT.

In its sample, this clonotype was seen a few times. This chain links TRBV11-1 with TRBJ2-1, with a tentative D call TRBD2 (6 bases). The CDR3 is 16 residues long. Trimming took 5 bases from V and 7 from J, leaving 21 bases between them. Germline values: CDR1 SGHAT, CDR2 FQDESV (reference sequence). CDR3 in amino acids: CASSPGLLSTGNEQFF. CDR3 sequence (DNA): TGTGCCAGCAGCCCGGGACTCCTAAGTACGGGAAATGAGCAGTTCTTC.

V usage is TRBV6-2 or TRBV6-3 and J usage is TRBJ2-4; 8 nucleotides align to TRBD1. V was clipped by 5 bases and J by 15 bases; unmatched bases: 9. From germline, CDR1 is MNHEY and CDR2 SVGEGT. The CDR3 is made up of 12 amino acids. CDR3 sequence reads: CASSQTQDRVYF. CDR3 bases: TGTGCCAGCAGTCAAACGCAGGACAGGGTGTACTTC.

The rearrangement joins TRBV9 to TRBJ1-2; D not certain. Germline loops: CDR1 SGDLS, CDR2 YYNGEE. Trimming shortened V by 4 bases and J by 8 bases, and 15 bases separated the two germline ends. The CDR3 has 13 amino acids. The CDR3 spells CASSPWQEGGYTF. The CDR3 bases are TGTGCCAGCAGCCCTTGGCAGGAGGGAGGCTACACCTTC.

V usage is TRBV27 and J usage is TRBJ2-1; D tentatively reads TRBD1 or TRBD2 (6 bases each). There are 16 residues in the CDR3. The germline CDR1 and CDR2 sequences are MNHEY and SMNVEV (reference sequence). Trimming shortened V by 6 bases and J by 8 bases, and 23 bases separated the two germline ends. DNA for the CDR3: TGTGCCAGCAGCGCAAGGACAGTACGTCCGGGAGATGAGCAGTTCTTC. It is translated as CASSARTVRPGDEQFF.

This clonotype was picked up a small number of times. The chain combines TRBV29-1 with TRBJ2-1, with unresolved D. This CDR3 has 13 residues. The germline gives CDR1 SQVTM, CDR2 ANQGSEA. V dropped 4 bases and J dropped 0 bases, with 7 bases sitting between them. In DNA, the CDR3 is TGCAGCGTTGTCGGCTACTCCTACAATGAGCAGTTCTTC. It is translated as CSVVGYSYNEQFF.